These 30 T cell receptor beta chains originate from one sample sequenced in a study of T cells in tuberculosis. The repertoire was sequenced with immunoSEQ multiplex PCR; TCRdb's copy has only in-frame clones and lacks some. This repertoire shows approximately 29,000 clones, roughly 90% found once; its top ten account for 6.1%. Sequences were obtained from PBMCs. The receptors originated from a donor aged 10-29 years with latent tuberculosis or without tuberculosis infection.

This chain connects TRBV7-6 to TRBJ1-1; TRBD1 aligns across 7 bases. With V trimmed by 1 base and J by 7 bases, 6 bases remained unmatched. The germline CDR1 and CDR2 sequences are SGHVS and FNYEAQ. The CDR3 extends over 14 amino acids. For the CDR3, the DNA is TGTGCCAGCAGCTTAGGAAGGGGGCCTGGTGAAGCTTTCTTT. As protein: CASSLGRGPGEAFF. The whole variable domain, filled in from reference TRBV7-6 and TRBJ1-1, reads GAGVSQSPRYKVTKRGQDVALRCDPISGHVSLYWYRQALGQGPEFLTYFNYEAQQDKSGLPNDRFSAERPEGSISTLTIQRTEQRDSAMYRCASSLGRGPGEAFFGQGTRLTVV.

This chain connects TRBV27 to TRBJ1-5, with D possibly being TRBD1 (5 bases). The length of the CDR3 is 13 residues. Germline V CDR1 and CDR2: MNHEY, SMNVEV (reference sequence). The germline V and J ends were trimmed by 2 bases and 6 bases, with 8 bases remaining between them. As DNA, the CDR3 is TGTGCCAGCAGTTTAGGGGGAGGTCAGCCCCAGCATTTT. Protein: CASSLGGGQPQHF.

The chain combines TRBV7-9 with TRBJ1-3; D is unclear. Between the trimmed V and J ends, which lost 1 base and 1 base, there was a span of 11 bases. CDR1 and CDR2 (germline): SEHNR, FQNEAQ (reference sequence). CDR3 size: 16 residues. The CDR3 sequence is CASSLGGSGSGNTIYF. Written as DNA, the CDR3 is TGTGCCAGCAGCTTAGGGGGTTCGGGGTCTGGAAACACCATATATTTT.

The chain recombines TRBV6-5 with TRBJ1-3; possible D gene TRBD1, 6 bases. Germline CDR1 reads MNHEY; CDR2 reads SVGAGI. The CDR3 extends over 16 amino acids. The V end was cut by 3 bases, the J end by 0 bases, with 12 bases between. The CDR3 loop is CASSYSGQSSGNTIYF. For the CDR3, the DNA is TGTGCCAGCAGTTATTCCGGACAGAGCTCTGGAAACACCATATATTTT.

The genes are TRBV25-1 and TRBJ2-2; TRBD2 aligns across 7 bases. Germline CDR1 and CDR2: MGHDK and SYGVNS. The J segment lost 6 bases and the V segment lost 4 bases, leaving 14 bases of the junction unmatched. The CDR3 loop spans 17 amino acids. The DNA for the CDR3 is TGTGCCAGCAGTGGAAGCCCCTCGTGGGGAGGGGCCGGGGAGCTGTTTTTT. Amino acids: CASSGSPSWGGAGELFF.

The gene calls are TRBV29-1 and TRBJ2-3, with 7 bases that match TRBD1. The V gene's germline CDR1 is SQVTM and CDR2 ANQGSEA. V trimming: 7 bases; J trimming: 4 bases; junction bases outside the gene matches: 5. The CDR3 loop spans 12 amino acids. The CDR3 nucleotides read TGCAGCGGAAACAGGGGCCCAGATACGCAGTATTTT. It is translated as CSGNRGPDTQYF.

The chain is built from TRBV4-1 and TRBJ2-7, with TRBD2 matching 9 bases. The CDR3 contains 15 residues. Germline lookup yields CDR1 MGHRA and CDR2 YSYEKL. Losses at the gene ends were 3 bases for V and 4 bases for J; bases not matched to a gene: 7. The CDR3 nucleotides are TGCGCCAGCAGCCATGCAGCGGGGGGCTTGTACGAGCAGTACTTC. It translates to CASSHAAGGLYEQYF.

The chain joins TRBV5-4 to TRBJ2-1; 7 bases match TRBD1. This CDR3 comprises 14 residues. Germline-derived CDR1 and CDR2 are SGHNT and YYREEE (reference sequence). The CDR3 protein is CAVDGQDLYNEQFF. The CDR3 region has the DNA TGTGCGGTCGACGGACAGGACCTCTACAATGAGCAGTTCTTC.

The chain combines TRBV18 with TRBJ1-1; D gene uncertain. The germline CDR1 and CDR2 sequences are KGHSH and LQKENI. Trimming took 0 bases from V and 4 from J, leaving 9 bases between them. The CDR3 is 14 residues long. The CDR3 DNA is TGTGCCAGCTCACCACCGGGCGGGAGCACTGAAGCTTTCTTT. It specifies CASSPPGGSTEAFF.

The sample holds a few counts of this clone. The chain combines TRBV28 with TRBJ2-7; D is perhaps TRBD2 (5 bases). The germline gives CDR1 MDHEN, CDR2 SYDVKM. This CDR3 comprises 15 residues. The V end lost 4 bases, the J end lost 0 bases, and 13 bases lay between the germline ends. CDR3 nucleotide sequence: TGTGCCAGCAGTTCCATGGGTACTAGCTCCTACGAGCAGTACTTC. This sequence encodes CASSSMGTSSYEQYF.

This chain connects TRBV4-1 to TRBJ2-7, with 11 nucleotides matching TRBD2. CDR1 and CDR2 (germline): MGHRA, YSYEKL. The V and J ends lost 1 base and 4 bases, in that order; junction bases with no gene match: 6. CDR3 length: 16 amino acids. The CDR3 region is CASSQGGLAEDYEQYF. The CDR3 DNA sequence: TGCGCCAGCAGCCAAGGGGGACTAGCGGAGGATTACGAGCAGTACTTC.

This clone occurred once. This rearrangement joins TRBV6-1 to TRBJ2-1; D is possibly TRBD1 (6 bases). Trimming took off 6 bases at V and 3 bases at J, with 15 bases between the two ends. Germline V gives CDR1 MNHNS, CDR2 SASEGT. This CDR3 spans 15 amino acids. The CDR3 nucleotides are TGTGCCAGCAGAGCGCCCGGGACAAACTACAATGAGCAGTTCTTC. Protein: CASRAPGTNYNEQFF.

The V call is TRBV19, the J call TRBJ2-7; perhaps TRBD1 as D (6 bases). CDR1 LNHDA and CDR2 SQIVND come from the germline V gene (reference sequence). CDR3 length: 16 amino acids. V dropped 0 bases and J dropped 6 bases, with 18 bases sitting between them. This chain's CDR3 is CASSIDPASSGAEQYF. CDR3 sequence (DNA): TGTGCCAGTAGTATAGATCCTGCCAGTTCAGGGGCCGAGCAGTACTTC. Looking up the rest from reference TRBV19 and TRBJ2-7 gives the full variable domain: DGGITQSPKYLFRKEGQNVTLSCEQNLNHDAMYWYRQDPGQGLRLIYYSQIVNDFQKGDIAEGYSVSREKKESFPLTVTSAQKNPTAFYLCASSIDPASSGAEQYFGPGTRLTVT.

The gene calls are TRBV29-1 and TRBJ1-2; TRBD1 matches 10 bases. Unmatched junction bases numbered 5, after V lost 6 bases and J lost 4 bases. CDR3 length: 13 amino acids. Germline CDR1 and CDR2: SQVTM and ANQGSEA. The CDR3: CSVGDRGFYGYTF. CDR3 DNA sequence: TGCAGCGTAGGGGACAGGGGTTTCTATGGCTACACCTTC.

This chain links TRBV15 with TRBJ2-1; TRBD2 aligns across 10 bases. V was pared by 8 bases and J by 4 bases, with 8 bases of the junction left unmatched. This CDR3 is built from 15 residues. Germline-derived CDR1 and CDR2 are LNHNV and YYDKDF (reference sequence). In nucleotides, the CDR3 is TGTGCCACCGGGGGAGAGCGGGGGGGGTACAATGAGCAGTTCTTC. Amino acids: CATGGERGGYNEQFF.

In DNA, the CDR3 is TGTGCCAGCAGCCCACGGACAGGGGGCTACACCGGGGAGCTGTTTTTT. Protein product: CASSPRTGGYTGELFF. The chain employs TRBV5-6 and TRBJ2-2; TRBD1 matches 11 bases. V shed 4 bases, J shed 3 bases, and the junction held 5 bases outside the gene matches. The CDR3 is made up of 16 amino acids. Germline assignment: CDR1 SGHDT and CDR2 YYEEEE. Full variable domain (missing parts from reference TRBV5-6 and TRBJ2-2): DAGVTQSPTHLIKTRGQQVTLRCSPKSGHDTVSWYQQALGQGPQFIFQYYEEEERQRGNFPDRFSGHQFPNYSSELNVNALLLGDSALYLCASSPRTGGYTGELFFGEGSRLTVL.

The gene calls are TRBV6-6 and TRBJ1-1; the match to TRBD1 covers 9 bases. Germline CDR1 MNHNY, CDR2 SVGAGI (reference sequence). The CDR3 length is 15 residues. V lost 2 bases to trimming and J lost 4 bases; unmatched junction nucleotides: 5. DNA of the CDR3: TGTGCCAGCAGTTACACGGGACAGGGTGGCACTGAAGCTTTCTTT. Protein: CASSYTGQGGTEAFF.

The V call is TRBV5-5, the J call TRBJ1-5; D remains unclear. V lost 0 bases and J 0 bases, leaving 4 bases between the germline ends. The CDR3 is 14 residues long. The germline V gene has CDR1 SGHKS and CDR2 YYEKEE (reference sequence). The chain's CDR3 is CASSLAHSNQPQHF. In nucleotides, the CDR3 is TGTGCCAGCAGCTTGGCCCATAGCAATCAGCCCCAGCATTTT.

The chain recombines TRBV7-2 with TRBJ1-5; the match to TRBD1 covers 7 bases. Germline trimming cut 4 bases from V and 7 bases from J; bases unmatched to any gene: 7. The length of the CDR3 is 14 residues. Germline assignment: CDR1 SGHTA and CDR2 FQGNSA. CDR3 sequence: CASSSTGSGQPQHF. In nucleotides, the CDR3 is TGTGCCAGCAGCTCGACAGGGTCGGGGCAGCCCCAGCATTTT.

The chain links TRBV5-6 to TRBJ1-5; D gene unclear. The ends were cut back, 6 bases at V and 3 bases at J, with 13 bases in the middle. Germline loops: CDR1 SGHDT, CDR2 YYEEEE. This CDR3 region has 14 residues. In nucleotides, the CDR3 is TGTGCCAGCAACCGGGAGGGCTCCAATCAGCCCCAGCATTTT. It is translated as CASNREGSNQPQHF.

This rearrangement joins TRBV5-1 to TRBJ2-3; 11 positions match TRBD2. There are 18 residues in the CDR3. Looked up from germline, CDR1 is SGHRS and CDR2 is YFSETQ. J gave up 3 bases and V 3 bases, and 12 bases lay outside the gene matches. CDR3 protein: CASSSPQTSGISTDTQYF. Here the CDR3 DNA reads TGCGCCAGCAGCTCGCCTCAGACTAGCGGGATAAGTACAGATACGCAGTATTTT.

The chain recombines TRBV4-1 with TRBJ1-5; TRBD1 matches 8 bases. The germline CDR1 and CDR2 sequences are MGHRA and YSYEKL. This CDR3 is 16 amino acids long. V was pared by 0 bases and J by 4 bases, with 5 bases of the junction left unmatched. CDR3 in DNA: TGCGCCAGCAGCCAAGACGGGACAGGTAGAAATCAGCCCCAGCATTTT. This gives the protein CASSQDGTGRNQPQHF.

The rearrangement links TRBV10-3 to TRBJ1-5; 8 bases fit TRBD1. The V gene end was trimmed by 0 bases and the J gene end by 10 bases; junction bases not matched to a gene: 5. Looked up from germline, CDR1 is ENHRY and CDR2 is SYGVKD. The CDR3 spans 14 residues. The CDR3 spells CAISESGQVKPQHF. CDR3 sequence (DNA): TGTGCCATCAGTGAGTCGGGACAGGTGAAACCCCAGCATTTT.

This clone was detected only a few times. This CDR3 is CASSHGTGTRSTDTQYF. The CDR3 DNA reads TGTGCCAGCAGCCACGGGACCGGGACTAGGAGCACAGATACGCAGTATTTT. V gene TRBV11-3 combines with J gene TRBJ2-3, with 8 bases fitting TRBD2. The V segment lost 5 bases and the J segment 0 bases; nucleotides outside the gene matches: 10. The germline CDR1 and CDR2 sequences are SGHNT and YENEEA. The CDR3 extends over 17 amino acids. The whole variable domain, remainder taken from reference TRBV11-3 and TRBJ2-3, is EAGVVQSPRYKIIEKKQPVAFWCNPISGHNTLYWYLQNLGQGPELLIRYENEEAVDDSQLPKDRFSAERLKGVDSTLKIQPAELGDSAVYLCASSHGTGTRSTDTQYFGPGTRLTVL.

The rearrangement uses TRBV7-2 and TRBJ2-1; D is undetermined. The CDR3 spans 14 residues. Germline CDR1 reads SGHTA; CDR2 reads FQGNSA. The V end was cut by 5 bases, the J end by 8 bases, with 16 bases between. The CDR3 region is CASSRVPHSHEQFF. In DNA, the CDR3 is TGTGCCAGCAGCCGAGTCCCCCACTCCCATGAGCAGTTCTTC.

V usage is TRBV11-2 and J usage is TRBJ2-7; D not resolved. CDR1 SGHAT and CDR2 FQNNGV come from the germline V gene. Trimming stripped 1 base from V and 5 bases from J, with 3 bases between. The length of the CDR3 is 11 residues. The chain's CDR3 is CASSLGDEQYF. DNA of the CDR3: TGTGCCAGCAGCTTAGGCGACGAGCAGTACTTC.

This clone was detected once. The chain carries TRBV19 and TRBJ2-7, with 9 bases fitting TRBD1. CDR1 is LNHDA, CDR2 SQIVND, per germline (reference sequence). The ends lost 7 bases at V and 2 bases at J; junction bases unmatched: 6. This CDR3 is 14 amino acids long. Here the CDR3 DNA reads TGTGCCAGTACCGGGACAGGGACACCCTACGAGCAGTACTTC. Translating it yields CASTGTGTPYEQYF.

This sequence joins TRBV28 and TRBJ2-3, with 7 bases matching TRBD1. CDR3 length equals 13 residues. The J segment lost 6 bases and the V segment lost 8 bases, leaving 8 bases of the junction unmatched. CDR1 MDHEN and CDR2 SYDVKM come from the germline V gene. The CDR3 spells CASRGQVRDTQYF. DNA for the CDR3: TGTGCCAGCCGAGGACAGGTCAGGGATACGCAGTATTTT.

The chain uses TRBV28 and TRBJ2-3; weak D call: TRBD1 (6 bases). The CDR3 is 15 amino acids. From germline, CDR1 is MDHEN and CDR2 SYDVKM. Trimming pared 6 bases from V and 2 bases from J, leaving 15 bases between. The CDR3 nucleotides are TGTGCCAGCAGCGAAGAGGACAGTTACACAGATACGCAGTATTTT. Translation: CASSEEDSYTDTQYF.

The chain has TRBV7-8 and TRBJ1-1; D perhaps matches TRBD1 (6 bases). CDR3 length equals 15 residues. Trimming took 5 bases from V and 3 from J, leaving 16 bases between them. Germline-derived CDR1 and CDR2 are SGHVS and FQNEAQ. The CDR3 DNA follows: TGTGCCAGCAGCGAACCGGGACACCAAGACACTGAAGCTTTCTTT. Translating gives CASSEPGHQDTEAFF.